One and the same sample provided the 25 T cell receptor beta chains below, sequenced in a study of identical twins. TCRdb reanalysed the 5' RACE reads using MiXCR and keeps one entry per CDR3 protein. Among hundreds of thousands of distinct CDR3 sequences listed, roughly 12% were seen once. The same specimen was also included in a second study, on yellow fever vaccine responses in identical twins.

The specimen sequenced was PBMCs. The receptor source for this set is a woman between 18 and 29 years old in good health.

This clonotype was counted between two and nine times. The chain combines TRBV6-1 with TRBJ2-5; TRBD2 matches at 7 bases. Germline trimming cut 8 bases from V and 3 bases from J; bases unmatched to any gene: 12. Germline CDR1 and CDR2: MNHNS and SASEGT. The CDR3 consists of 15 residues. The CDR3, as DNA: TGTGCCAGCGCAGCGGGGCGACACCGGAAAGAGACCCAGTACTTC. It encodes CASAAGRHRKETQYF.

The sample holds a few counts of this clonotype. This chain uses TRBV12-3 or TRBV12-4 with TRBJ1-5; D is undetermined. The CDR3 covers 13 residues. Between the trimmed V and J ends, which lost 4 bases and 1 base, there was a span of 5 bases. In DNA, the CDR3 is TGTGCCAGCAGTTATGCCAGCAATCAGCCCCAGCATTTT. Protein sequence: CASSYASNQPQHF.

This chain uses TRBV4-2 with TRBJ2-2, with TRBD2 identical over 10 bases. Per the germline V gene, CDR1 is LGHNA and CDR2 is YNFKEQ. Trimming took 4 bases from V and 4 from J; bases not matched to a gene: 9. CDR3 length: 17 amino acids. The CDR3 DNA sequence: TGTGCCAGCAGCCGAGAGCTAGCGGGGGCAACCACCGGGGAGCTGTTTTTT. This translates into CASSRELAGATTGELFF.

V gene TRBV20-1 combines with J gene TRBJ2-1, with 8 bases lining up with TRBD2. J gave up 4 bases and V 5 bases, and 10 bases lay outside the gene matches. From germline, CDR1 is DFQATT and CDR2 SNEGSKA (reference sequence). The CDR3 is 15 residues long. CDR3 sequence: CSAPRGGGRYNEQFF. CDR3 DNA: TGCAGTGCTCCACGAGGCGGGGGGAGATACAATGAGCAGTTCTTC.

This clonotype appeared a few times. V usage is TRBV6-1 and J usage is TRBJ2-3, with D perhaps matching TRBD1 (5 bases). This CDR3 comprises 14 residues. Looked up from germline, CDR1 is MNHNS and CDR2 is SASEGT. V was pared by 6 bases and J by 6 bases, with 16 bases between. CDR3 loop: CASSDSLKGDTQYF. CDR3 DNA sequence: TGTGCCAGCAGCGACAGTCTAAAAGGGGATACGCAGTATTTT.

This clonotype was picked up a small number of times. The chain has TRBV7-2 and TRBJ2-7; 8 positions agree with TRBD2. This CDR3 spans 15 amino acids. CDR1 SGHTA and CDR2 FQGNSA come from the germline V gene. V was pared by 5 bases and J by 5 bases, with 11 bases of the junction left unmatched. The CDR3 spells CASSPWGAGVDEQYF. CDR3 sequence (DNA): TGTGCCAGCAGCCCCTGGGGAGCGGGAGTTGACGAGCAGTACTTC.

This clonotype showed up just a few times. The chain carries TRBV18 and TRBJ1-6, with 7 bases aligning to TRBD1. This CDR3 spans 20 amino acids. V dropped 4 bases and J dropped 9; count of bases not matched to a gene: 24. Germline V gene data show CDR1 as KGHSH and CDR2 as LQKENI. Here the CDR3 DNA reads TGTGCCAGCTCACTTATACAGGGGACTAATTCCCAAGCAAAGGGTTCACCCCTCCACTTT. Its translation is CASSLIQGTNSQAKGSPLHF. The entire variable domain, with the rest obtained from reference TRBV18 and TRBJ1-6, is as follows: NAGVMQNPRHLVRRRGQEARLRCSPMKGHSHVYWYRQLPEEGLKFMVYLQKENIIDESGMPKERFSAEFPKEGPSILRIQQVVRGDSAAYFCASSLIQGTNSQAKGSPLHFGNGTRLTVT.

This clonotype was seen a few times. The genes are TRBV27 and TRBJ2-1; the D is unclear. Germline V CDR1 and CDR2: MNHEY, SMNVEV (reference sequence). Deletions cut 5 bases from V and 6 bases from J, with 11 bases between. This CDR3 spans 13 amino acids. The CDR3 reads CASSLKNINEQFF. CDR3 coding DNA: TGTGCCAGCAGTCTCAAGAACATCAATGAGCAGTTCTTC.

This clonotype was recorded a few times. The chain uses TRBV12-3 or TRBV12-4 and TRBJ2-1; D remains ambiguous. The CDR3 consists of 14 residues. V dropped 8 bases and J dropped 6 bases, with 17 bases sitting between them. The chain's CDR3 is CASFLDVVINEQFF. The CDR3 DNA follows: TGTGCCAGCTTCTTGGACGTGGTCATCAATGAGCAGTTCTTC.

This clonotype occurred many times. This chain joins TRBV7-9 and TRBJ1-6; D is ambiguous. Germline CDR1 and CDR2: SEHNR and FQNEAQ (reference sequence). The CDR3 consists of 13 residues. Trimming shortened V by 3 bases and J by 6 bases, and 6 bases separated the two germline ends. The CDR3 loop reads CASSLGSNSPLHF. CDR3 sequence (DNA): TGTGCCAGCAGCTTGGGCAGTAATTCACCCCTCCACTTT.

This clonotype was picked up a small number of times. The CDR3 sequence: CASSLGGGAVNEQFF. The CDR3 DNA reads TGTGCCAGCAGCCTCGGAGGGGGGGCAGTCAATGAGCAGTTCTTC. V and J are TRBV7-7 and TRBJ2-1; maybe TRBD2 (7 bases). This CDR3 has 15 residues. Germline V gives CDR1 SSHAT, CDR2 FNYEAQ (reference sequence). V was cut by 5 bases and J by 6 bases, with 17 bases left in between.

This clonotype was seen many times. J is TRBJ1-2 and V is TRBV10-3; 8 bases match TRBD1. This CDR3 contains 13 residues. Trimming removed 3 bases from V and 4 bases from J; junction bases left unmatched: 1. Per germline, CDR1 ENHRY and CDR2 SYGVKD. The CDR3 sequence: CAISEGQGYGYTF. DNA for the CDR3: TGTGCCATCAGTGAAGGACAGGGCTATGGCTACACCTTC.

J is TRBJ2-3 and V is TRBV6-4, with D maybe TRBD2 (5 bases). CDR1 and CDR2 (germline): MRHNA, SNTAGT. V lost 6 bases and J 2 bases, leaving 12 bases between the germline ends. This CDR3 region has 14 residues. CDR3 nucleotide sequence: TGTGCCAGCAGATCCTGGGAGCCCACAGATACGCAGTATTTT. It yields the protein CASRSWEPTDTQYF.

This chain uses TRBV9 with TRBJ1-1; unclear D gene. The germline V gene encodes CDR1 SGDLS and CDR2 YYNGEE. This CDR3 comprises 15 residues. Trimming left V 4 bases short and J 1 base short, with 14 bases between. CDR3 amino acids: CASSLLGSENTEAFF. DNA for the CDR3: TGTGCCAGCAGCCTCCTTGGCAGTGAGAACACTGAAGCTTTCTTT.

This clonotype appeared a few times. The V gene is TRBV20-1, the J gene TRBJ2-4, with unresolved D. The CDR3 is made up of 17 amino acids. Per germline, CDR1 DFQATT and CDR2 SNEGSKA (reference sequence). V was pared by 0 bases and J by 1 base, with 16 bases between. This CDR3 reads CSARDHWGLDAKNIQYF. DNA for the CDR3: TGCAGTGCTAGAGATCACTGGGGTCTCGATGCCAAAAACATTCAGTACTTC.

This clonotype occurred a few times. The chain carries TRBV3-1 and TRBJ2-7; no clear D. This CDR3 region has 13 residues. V was clipped by 2 bases and J by 4 bases, with 9 bases between them. The germline gives CDR1 LGHDT, CDR2 YNNKEL (reference sequence). The CDR3 spells CASSQPTPYEQYF. The DNA of the CDR3 is TGTGCCAGCAGCCAACCAACGCCTTACGAGCAGTACTTC.

There are a few counts of this clonotype. J is TRBJ1-1 and V is TRBV6-2 or TRBV6-3; 8 positions agree with TRBD1. Germline-derived CDR1 and CDR2 are MNHEY and SVGEGT. CDR3 length equals 16 residues. V was pared by 7 bases and J by 1 base, with 11 bases of the junction left unmatched. The CDR3 loop is CASKSSRGLANTEAFF. The CDR3 DNA reads TGTGCCAGCAAATCCTCCAGGGGGCTCGCGAACACTGAAGCTTTCTTT.

This clonotype was detected many times. The V call is TRBV7-9, the J call TRBJ2-3, with 13 positions matching TRBD2. CDR1 SEHNR and CDR2 FQNEAQ come from the germline V gene (reference sequence). The CDR3 runs 17 residues. V shed 1 base and J 3 bases; nucleotides not matched to a gene: 4. CDR3 DNA sequence: TGTGCCAGCAGCTTAGGGGGACTAGCGGGGACTACAGATACGCAGTATTTT. It codes for CASSLGGLAGTTDTQYF. Supplemented by reference TRBV7-9 and TRBJ2-3, the full variable domain reads DTGVSQNPRHKITKRGQNVTFRCDPISEHNRLYWYRQTLGQGPEFLTYFQNEAQLEKSRLLSDRFSAERPKGSFSTLEIQRTEQGDSAMYLCASSLGGLAGTTDTQYFGPGTRLTVL.

This clonotype was recorded once. The chain employs TRBV7-6 and TRBJ2-1; D not resolved. Germline CDR1 is SGHVS and CDR2 is FNYEAQ. This CDR3 contains 15 residues. The V and J ends lost 2 bases and 5 bases respectively, with 13 bases between them. CDR3 residues: CASSLHLIDHNEQFF. The CDR3 region has the DNA TGTGCCAGCAGCTTACATCTGATAGACCACAATGAGCAGTTCTTC. The full variable domain, completed using reference TRBV7-6 and TRBJ2-1, is GAGVSQSPRYKVTKRGQDVALRCDPISGHVSLYWYRQALGQGPEFLTYFNYEAQQDKSGLPNDRFSAERPEGSISTLTIQRTEQRDSAMYRCASSLHLIDHNEQFFGPGTRLTVL.

This clonotype was observed at least ten times. The genes are TRBV6-1 and TRBJ1-5, with D maybe TRBD1 (5 bases). The CDR3 totals 16 residues. The ends were cut back, 3 bases at V and 0 bases at J, with 12 bases in the middle. Per the germline V gene, CDR1 is MNHNS and CDR2 is SASEGT. CDR3 region: CASSEWVRASNQPQHF. CDR3 DNA sequence: TGTGCCAGCAGTGAGTGGGTCAGGGCTAGCAATCAGCCCCAGCATTTT.

This clonotype was found a few times. V gene TRBV12-3 or TRBV12-4 combines with J gene TRBJ1-4; D not resolved. The CDR3 totals 12 residues. V shed 4 bases and J shed 5 bases, with 5 bases lying between them. CDR3 in DNA: TGTGCCAGCAGTTCGGAAAATGAAAAACTGTTTTTT. It codes for CASSSENEKLFF.

This clonotype was seen many times. V gene TRBV12-3 or TRBV12-4 combines with J gene TRBJ2-1; 12 bases are a match to TRBD2. Trimming at V came to 5 bases and at J to 9 bases, leaving 8 bases not matched to a gene. CDR3 length equals 15 residues. The CDR3 loop is CASSPRLAGAAEQFF. The CDR3 DNA reads TGTGCCAGCAGTCCGCGACTAGCGGGAGCGGCTGAGCAGTTCTTC.

This chain joins TRBV3-1 and TRBJ2-7; D possibly corresponds to TRBD1 (5 bases). The CDR3 contains 14 residues. Deletions cut 4 bases from V and 2 bases from J, with 12 bases between. Germline V gives CDR1 LGHDT, CDR2 YNNKEL (reference sequence). CDR3: CASSPSRVPYEQYF. CDR3 in DNA: TGTGCCAGCAGCCCTTCCAGGGTCCCCTACGAGCAGTACTTC.

V is TRBV3-1 and J is TRBJ1-1; D is ambiguous. Germline V gene lookup returns CDR1 LGHDT and CDR2 YNNKEL (reference sequence). V was shortened by 1 base and J by 5 bases, with 11 bases between the two germline ends. The CDR3 runs 14 residues. Here the CDR3 reads CASSQALVGTEAFF. CDR3 nucleotides: TGTGCCAGCAGCCAAGCCCTGGTAGGGACTGAAGCTTTCTTT.

V is TRBV10-3 and J is TRBJ1-1, with TRBD1 identical over 7 bases. Germline V gene sequence: CDR1 ENHRY, CDR2 SYGVKD. This CDR3 contains 14 residues. V lost 0 bases, J lost 10 bases, and 8 bases stayed unmatched. CDR3 region: CAISESGGDSRAFF. The CDR3 DNA sequence: TGTGCCATCAGTGAGTCTGGGGGGGACAGCCGAGCTTTCTTT.